The rows below give T cell receptor beta chains drawn from one sample of a study of chemoradiotherapy in HPV16-positive cancers. Profiling relied on immunoSEQ multiplex PCR, and the TCRdb table lists in-frame clones only, not all of them. The sample holds 30,000 or so clones, around 89% seen once. This specimen was blood, taken from a patient who underwent chemoradiotherapy. These receptors came from a human donor with HPV-associated anogenital cancer. Both conserved end residues are part of each CDR3. A D gene is named only where the DNA matches it firmly. Clone size is shown for a subset of rows, as once, few, many or a class of expanded clone.

size: -
V: TRBV7-6
D: -
J: TRBJ2-2
CDR3: CASSSGASSTGELFF
DNA: TGTGCCAGCAGCTCCGGGGCTTCTTCCACCGGGGAGCTGTTTTTT

size: -
V: TRBV7-8
D: TRBD2
J: TRBJ2-1
CDR3: CASSRGPSGGTSYNEQFF
DNA: TGTGCCAGCAGCAGGGGGCCTAGCGGGGGAACCTCCTACAATGAGCAGTTCTTC

size: -
V: TRBV4-2
D: -
J: TRBJ2-1
CDR3: CASRRGGMNNEQFF
DNA: TGTGCCAGCCGCCGCGGGGGCATGAACAATGAGCAGTTCTTC

size: -
V: TRBV7-8
D: -
J: TRBJ1-1
CDR3: CASSLAVVGTEAFF
DNA: TGTGCCAGCAGCTTAGCGGTAGTAGGTACTGAAGCTTTCTTT

size: -
V: TRBV9
D: -
J: TRBJ1-1
CDR3: CASSVGPQDSEAFF
DNA: TGTGCCAGCAGCGTAGGTCCCCAAGACAGTGAAGCTTTCTTT

size: -
V: TRBV7-8
D: TRBD1
J: TRBJ1-2
CDR3: CASSPPVTGTGPTSLF
DNA: TGTGCCAGCAGCCCCCCTGTGACCGGGACAGGGCCGACCTCGCTATTC

size: -
V: TRBV5-1
D: TRBD1
J: TRBJ2-3
CDR3: CASSTGGLTDTQYF
DNA: TGCGCCAGCTCCACAGGGGGCCTCACAGATACGCAGTATTTT

size: -
V: TRBV30
D: TRBD1
J: TRBJ1-2
CDR3: CAWGRTGGVYGYTF
DNA: TGTGCCTGGGGTCGGACAGGAGGAGTCTATGGCTACACCTTC

size: -
V: TRBV6-6
D: -
J: TRBJ2-3
CDR3: CASRTRADTQYF
DNA: TGTGCCAGCAGAACTAGAGCAGATACGCAGTATTTT

size: -
V: TRBV7-9
D: -
J: TRBJ2-2
CDR3: CASSLVSLASRELFF
DNA: TGTGCCAGCAGCTTAGTAAGTCTAGCGTCCCGAGAGCTGTTTTTT

size: -
V: TRBV19
D: TRBD1
J: TRBJ1-4
CDR3: CASSIAGTGTFPNEKLFF
DNA: TGTGCCAGTAGTATAGCAGGGACAGGCACCTTCCCTAATGAAAAACTGTTTTTT

size: few
V: TRBV7-3
D: TRBD1
J: TRBJ2-4
CDR3: CASSWDRGSKNIQYF
DNA: TGTGCCAGCAGCTGGGACAGGGGGTCCAAAAACATTCAGTACTTC

size: -
V: TRBV29-1
D: TRBD1
J: TRBJ2-2
CDR3: CSVEGQGGTGELFF
DNA: TGCAGCGTGGAGGGACAGGGGGGTACCGGGGAGCTGTTTTTT

size: -
V: TRBV30
D: -
J: TRBJ1-2
CDR3: CAWSSRSGYGGYTF
DNA: TGTGCCTGGAGTTCCCGCTCTGGGTACGGTGGCTACACCTTC

size: -
V: TRBV23-1
D: -
J: TRBJ1-5
CDR3: CASSQVGNQPQHF
DNA: TGCGCCAGCAGTCAGGTGGGAAATCAGCCCCAGCATTTT

size: once
V: TRBV18
D: -
J: TRBJ2-1
CDR3: CASSPPRGIAYNEQFF
DNA: TGTGCCAGCTCACCACCCCGGGGGATAGCCTACAATGAGCAGTTCTTC

size: -
V: TRBV27
D: -
J: TRBJ2-6
CDR3: CASKTPSSGANVLTF
DNA: TGTGCCAGCAAGACACCGAGCTCTGGGGCCAACGTCCTGACTTTC

size: -
V: TRBV6-5
D: TRBD1
J: TRBJ1-2
CDR3: CASSPSQGEVSGYTF
DNA: TGTGCCAGCAGTCCTAGCCAGGGGGAAGTGAGTGGCTACACCTTC

size: -
V: TRBV4-2
D: -
J: TRBJ2-5
CDR3: CASSQDRVQETQYF
DNA: TGTGCCAGCAGCCAAGACAGGGTCCAAGAGACCCAGTACTTC

size: -
V: TRBV19
D: -
J: TRBJ1-4
CDR3: CATGQAQGEKLFF
DNA: TGTGCCACCGGGCAGGCGCAGGGGGAAAAACTGTTTTTT